The rows below give T cell receptor beta chains drawn from one sample of a study of graft-versus-host responses after intestinal transplantation. Method: immunoSEQ multiplex PCR; TCRdb's copy keeps in-frame clones and lacks some. Of approximately 10,000 clones in the sample, roughly 31% were seen once. The starting material was alloreactive CD4+ T cells from a mixed lymphocyte reaction culture, obtained before transplantation. These receptors were taken from a human patient who was an organ donor for intestinal transplantation. CDR3s include the opening cysteine and the closing phenylalanine or tryptophan. The D gene is left open where the match is weak. Clone size is not always given. Where it is, it says once, few, many or a class for expanded clones.

>TRBJ1-1|TRBD1|14|TRBV19|.
TGTGCCAGTAGACCTCGACAGGGGACCACTGAAGCTTTCTTT
CASRPRQGTTEAFF
>TRBJ1-4|TRBD1|16|TRBV7-9|medium-sized
TGTGCCAGCAGCTCGGACAGGGGGGCGCTAAATGAAAAACTGTTTTTT
CASSSDRGALNEKLFF
>TRBJ1-2|TRBD1|18|TRBV11-2|medium-sized
TGTGCCAGCAGCTCCTCCGGGACAGAGATCCGCTCTAACTATGGCTACACCTTC
CASSSSGTEIRSNYGYTF
>TRBJ2-3|TRBD1|16|TRBV28|.
TGTGCCAGCGGGGCCAGGGGGCGGATCGTTTGGAATACGCAGTATTTT
CASGARGRIVWNTQYF
>TRBJ2-3|.|14|TRBV11-3|.
TGTGCCAGCAGCTTAGATCGGGACCTTGATACGCAGTATTTT
CASSLDRDLDTQYF
>TRBJ1-3|.|15|TRBV7-2|few
TGTGCCAGTCTTACCCAACAGAGCTCTGGAAACACCATATATTTT
CASLTQQSSGNTIYF
>TRBJ1-5|.|14|TRBV4-3|.
TGCGCCAGCAGCCCCCGGGACAACAATCAGCCCCAGCATTTT
CASSPRDNNQPQHF
>TRBJ1-5|.|12|TRBV7-2|.
TGTGCCAGCAGCTTAGATTATCAGCCCCAGCATTTT
CASSLDYQPQHF
>TRBJ2-3|.|14|TRBV5-1|.
TGCGCCAGCAGCTTGTTTGGGGTGCCAGATACGCAGTATTTT
CASSLFGVPDTQYF
>TRBJ1-2|.|15|TRBV9|.
TGTGCCAGCAGCGCAACGGTCGGGGCAAGCTATGGCTACACCTTC
CASSATVGASYGYTF
>TRBJ2-2|.|14|TRBV7-2|.
TGTGCCAGCAGCTTAGCGGGGGCCACCAGGGAGCTGTTTTTT
CASSLAGATRELFF
>TRBJ1-2|.|13|TRBV11-3|.
TGTGCCAGCAGCTTAGAGGGGGGCCGAGGCTACACCTTC
CASSLEGGRGYTF
>TRBJ2-2|TRBD1|18|TRBV5-3|.
TGTGCCAGAAGGGGGGCGGACCGGGACAGGGGGTACACCGGGGAGCTGTTTTTT
CARRGADRDRGYTGELFF
>TRBJ1-1|TRBD1|14|TRBV29-1|few
TGCAGCGTAGCAATAGCACAGGGGGCAACTGAAGCTTTCTTT
CSVAIAQGATEAFF
>TRBJ1-1|TRBD1|14|TRBV25-1|.
TGTGCCAGCAGGGTGACAGGGGGGGGCACTGAAGCTTTCTTT
CASRVTGGGTEAFF
>TRBJ2-3|.|15|TRBV9|.
TGTGCCAGCAGCGTAGTCGGGGGTGCCACAGATACGCAGTATTTT
CASSVVGGATDTQYF